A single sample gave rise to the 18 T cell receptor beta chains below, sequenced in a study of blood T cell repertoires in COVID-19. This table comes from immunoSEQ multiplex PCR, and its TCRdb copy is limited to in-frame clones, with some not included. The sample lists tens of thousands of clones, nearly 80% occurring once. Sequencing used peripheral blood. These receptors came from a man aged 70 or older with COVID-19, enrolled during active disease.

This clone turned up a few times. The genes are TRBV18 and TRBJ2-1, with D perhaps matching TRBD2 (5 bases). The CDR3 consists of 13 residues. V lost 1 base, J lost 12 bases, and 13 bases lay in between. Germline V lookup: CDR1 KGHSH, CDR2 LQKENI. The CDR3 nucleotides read TGTGCCAGCTCACCACTGGACTCACCTGTGCAGTTCTTC. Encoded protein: CASSPLDSPVQFF.

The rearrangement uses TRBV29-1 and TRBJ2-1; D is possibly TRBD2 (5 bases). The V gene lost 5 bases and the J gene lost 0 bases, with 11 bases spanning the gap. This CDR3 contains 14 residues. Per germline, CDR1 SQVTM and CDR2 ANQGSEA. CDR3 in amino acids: CSVLEDSSYNEQFF. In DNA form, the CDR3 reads TGCAGCGTTCTCGAGGACTCCTCCTACAATGAGCAGTTCTTC.

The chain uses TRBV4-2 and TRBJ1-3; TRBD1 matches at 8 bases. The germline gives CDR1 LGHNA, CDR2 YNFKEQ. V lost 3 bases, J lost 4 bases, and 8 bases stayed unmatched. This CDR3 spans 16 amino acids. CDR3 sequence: CASSQPGQGIGNTIYF. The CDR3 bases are TGTGCCAGCAGCCAGCCCGGACAGGGTATAGGAAACACCATATATTTT.

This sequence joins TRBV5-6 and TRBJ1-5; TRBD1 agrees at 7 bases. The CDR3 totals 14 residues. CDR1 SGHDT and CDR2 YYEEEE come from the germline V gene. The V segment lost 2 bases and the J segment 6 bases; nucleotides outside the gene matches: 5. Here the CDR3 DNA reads TGTGCCAGCAGCTTATCTGACAGGGCTCAGCCCCAGCATTTT. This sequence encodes CASSLSDRAQPQHF. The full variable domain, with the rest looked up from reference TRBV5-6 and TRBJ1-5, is DAGVTQSPTHLIKTRGQQVTLRCSPKSGHDTVSWYQQALGQGPQFIFQYYEEEERQRGNFPDRFSGHQFPNYSSELNVNALLLGDSALYLCASSLSDRAQPQHFGDGTRLSIL.

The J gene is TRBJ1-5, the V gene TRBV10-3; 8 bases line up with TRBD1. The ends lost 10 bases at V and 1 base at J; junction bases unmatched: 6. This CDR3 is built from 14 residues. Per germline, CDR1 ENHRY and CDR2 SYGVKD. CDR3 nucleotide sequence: TGTGCCACCCTGGACAGGGACAGCAATCAGCCCCAGCATTTT. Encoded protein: CATLDRDSNQPQHF.

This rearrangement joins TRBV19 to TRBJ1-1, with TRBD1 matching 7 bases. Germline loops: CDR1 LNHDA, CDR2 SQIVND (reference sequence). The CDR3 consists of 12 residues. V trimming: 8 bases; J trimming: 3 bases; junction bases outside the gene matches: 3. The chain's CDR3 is CASWDSYTEAFF. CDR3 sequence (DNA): TGTGCCAGTTGGGACAGCTACACTGAAGCTTTCTTT.

CDR3 region: CASSFVAGGKETQYF. The CDR3 nucleotides are TGTGCCAGCAGTTTTGTGGCGGGGGGCAAAGAGACCCAGTACTTC. This rearrangement joins TRBV6-6 to TRBJ2-5; 8 nucleotides align to TRBD2. This CDR3 spans 15 amino acids. Unmatched junction bases numbered 7, after V lost 4 bases and J lost 3 bases. Germline V gene lookup returns CDR1 MNHNY and CDR2 SVGAGI (reference sequence).

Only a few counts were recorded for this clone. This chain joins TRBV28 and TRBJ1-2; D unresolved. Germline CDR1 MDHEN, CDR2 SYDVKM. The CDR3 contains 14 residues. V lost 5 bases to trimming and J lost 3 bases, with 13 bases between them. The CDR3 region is CASSASVGDYGYTF. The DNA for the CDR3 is TGTGCCAGCAGTGCATCAGTGGGCGACTATGGCTACACCTTC.

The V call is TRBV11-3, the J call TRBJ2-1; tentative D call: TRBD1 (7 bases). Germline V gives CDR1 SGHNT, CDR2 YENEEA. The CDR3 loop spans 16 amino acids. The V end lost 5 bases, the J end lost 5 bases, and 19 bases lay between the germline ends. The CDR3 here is CASSPSQGGPNNEQFF. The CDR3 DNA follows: TGTGCCAGCAGCCCCTCGCAGGGGGGCCCGAACAATGAGCAGTTCTTC.

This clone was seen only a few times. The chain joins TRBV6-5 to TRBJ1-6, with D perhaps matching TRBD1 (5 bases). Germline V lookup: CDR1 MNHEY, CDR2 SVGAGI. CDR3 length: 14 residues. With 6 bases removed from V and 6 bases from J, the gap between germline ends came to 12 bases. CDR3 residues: CASSSWDSNSPLHF. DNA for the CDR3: TGTGCCAGCAGCTCATGGGACTCTAATTCACCCCTCCACTTT.

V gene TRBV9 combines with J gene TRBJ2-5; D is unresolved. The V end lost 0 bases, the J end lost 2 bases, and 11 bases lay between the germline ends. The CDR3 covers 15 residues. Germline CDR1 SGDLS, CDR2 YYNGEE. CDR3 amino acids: CASSVAGSPQETQYF. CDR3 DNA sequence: TGTGCCAGCAGCGTAGCCGGGTCCCCTCAAGAGACCCAGTACTTC. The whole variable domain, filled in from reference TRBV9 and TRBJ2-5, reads DSGVTQTPKHLITATGQRVTLRCSPRSGDLSVYWYQQSLDQGLQFLIQYYNGEERAKGNILERFSAQQFPDLHSELNLSSLELGDSALYFCASSVAGSPQETQYFGPGTRLLVL.

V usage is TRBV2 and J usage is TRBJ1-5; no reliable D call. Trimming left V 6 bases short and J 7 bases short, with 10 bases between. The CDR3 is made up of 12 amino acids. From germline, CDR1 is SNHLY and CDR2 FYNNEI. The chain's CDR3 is CASSPQAQPQHF. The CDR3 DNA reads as TGTGCCAGCAGCCCCCAGGCGCAGCCCCAGCATTTT.

CDR3 sequence: CASSNRDREDQPQHF. The CDR3 DNA follows: TGTGCCAGTAGTAACCGGGACAGGGAGGATCAGCCCCAGCATTTT. V and J are TRBV19 and TRBJ1-5; the match to TRBD1 covers 9 bases. Trimming removed 4 bases from V and 5 bases from J; junction bases left unmatched: 6. The germline CDR1 and CDR2 sequences are LNHDA and SQIVND (reference sequence). The length of the CDR3 is 15 residues.

The chain's CDR3 is CASSLAGHSYEQYF. The CDR3 DNA reads TGTGCCAGCAGCTTGGCCGGACACTCCTACGAGCAGTACTTC. The chain links TRBV5-6 to TRBJ2-7; TRBD1 is a possible D gene (5 bases). Germline V gene data show CDR1 as SGHDT and CDR2 as YYEEEE. The length of the CDR3 is 14 residues. V lost 0 bases and J 0 bases, leaving 7 bases between the germline ends. Full variable domain (rest looked up from reference TRBV5-6 and TRBJ2-7): DAGVTQSPTHLIKTRGQQVTLRCSPKSGHDTVSWYQQALGQGPQFIFQYYEEEERQRGNFPDRFSGHQFPNYSSELNVNALLLGDSALYLCASSLAGHSYEQYFGPGTRLTVT.

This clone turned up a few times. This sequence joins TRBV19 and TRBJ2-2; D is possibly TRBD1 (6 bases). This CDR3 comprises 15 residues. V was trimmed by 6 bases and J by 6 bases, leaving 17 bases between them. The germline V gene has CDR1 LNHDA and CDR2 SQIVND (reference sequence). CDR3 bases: TGTGCCAGTAGCTCGACAGGTCTCCTTGCCGGGGAGCTGTTTTTT. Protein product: CASSSTGLLAGELFF.

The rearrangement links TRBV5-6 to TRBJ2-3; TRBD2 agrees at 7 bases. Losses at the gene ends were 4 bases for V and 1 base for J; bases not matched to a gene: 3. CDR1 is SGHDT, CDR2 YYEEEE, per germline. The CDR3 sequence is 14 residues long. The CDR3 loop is CASSRGLGTDTQYF. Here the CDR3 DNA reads TGTGCCAGCAGCCGAGGACTAGGCACAGATACGCAGTATTTT.

CDR3 protein: CASSDSMAYNEQFF. The CDR3 nucleotides read TGCGCCAGCAGTGATTCTATGGCCTACAATGAGCAGTTCTTC. This chain uses TRBV10-1 with TRBJ2-1; D remains ambiguous. The germline V and J ends were trimmed by 3 bases and 2 bases, with 8 bases remaining between them. The CDR3 covers 14 residues. Germline CDR1 is WNHNN and CDR2 is SYGVQD (reference sequence).

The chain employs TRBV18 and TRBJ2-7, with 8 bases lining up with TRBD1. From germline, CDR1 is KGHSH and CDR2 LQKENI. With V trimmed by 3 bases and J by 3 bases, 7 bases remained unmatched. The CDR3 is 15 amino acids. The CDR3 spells CASSPGAGGLYEQYF. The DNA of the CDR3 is TGTGCCAGCTCACCCGGGGCAGGGGGCCTCTACGAGCAGTACTTC.